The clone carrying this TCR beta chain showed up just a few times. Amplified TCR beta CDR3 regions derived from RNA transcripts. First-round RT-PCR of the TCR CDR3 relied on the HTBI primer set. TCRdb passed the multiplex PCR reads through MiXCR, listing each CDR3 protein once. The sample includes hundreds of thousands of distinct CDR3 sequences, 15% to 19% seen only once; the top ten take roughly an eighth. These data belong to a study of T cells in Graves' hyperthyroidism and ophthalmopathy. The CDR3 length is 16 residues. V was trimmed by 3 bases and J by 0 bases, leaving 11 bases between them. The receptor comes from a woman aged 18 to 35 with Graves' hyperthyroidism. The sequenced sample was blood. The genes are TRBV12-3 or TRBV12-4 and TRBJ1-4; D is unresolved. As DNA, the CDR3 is TGTGCCAGCAGTTTGGGCCCTCTTGCAACTAATGAAAAACTGTTTTTT. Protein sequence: CASSLGPLATNEKLFF.